These 14 T cell receptor beta chains were all obtained from the same sample, sequenced in a study of CD8+ T cells in alopecia areata. Reverse transcribed after extraction, RNA yielded cDNA as the sequencing template. Profiled with immunoSEQ multiplex PCR; TCRdb holds only in-frame clones, not every one. The sample has approximately 200,000 clones, about three fifths seen once. Treatment denoted: oral pan-JAK inhibitor, 5-10 mg twice daily. The material sequenced was CD4+ T cells sorted from blood, taken at week 4, from a patient treated with tofacitinib. The receptors here all came from a human donor with alopecia areata.

The chain recombines TRBV19 with TRBJ2-7; weak D call: TRBD1 (6 bases). V lost 7 bases, J lost 0 bases, and 16 bases lay in between. Germline V gene sequence: CDR1 LNHDA, CDR2 SQIVND (reference sequence). CDR3 size: 15 residues. The CDR3 is CASTPGDKNSYEQYF. The CDR3 DNA reads as TGTGCCAGTACCCCTGGGGACAAGAACTCCTACGAGCAGTACTTC. Combining the CDR3 with reference TRBV19 and TRBJ2-7 gives the whole variable domain DGGITQSPKYLFRKEGQNVTLSCEQNLNHDAMYWYRQDPGQGLRLIYYSQIVNDFQKGDIAEGYSVSREKKESFPLTVTSAQKNPTAFYLCASTPGDKNSYEQYFGPGTRLTVT.

The CDR3 is CASGLLGSPLHF. Written as DNA, the CDR3 is TGTGCCAGCGGATTACTCGGTTCACCCCTCCACTTT. The rearrangement uses TRBV25-1 and TRBJ1-6; D gene uncertain. The ends were cut back, 8 bases at V and 9 bases at J, with 11 bases in the middle. In germline, CDR1 is MGHDK, CDR2 SYGVNS. The CDR3 length is 12 residues.

This chain connects TRBV29-1 to TRBJ2-1; no definite D call. Germline V gene data show CDR1 as SQVTM and CDR2 as ANQGSEA. The CDR3 runs to 12 residues. Trimming stripped 4 bases from V and 8 bases from J, with 12 bases between. CDR3 sequence reads: CSVAHFWYEQFF. DNA for the CDR3: TGCAGCGTTGCTCATTTTTGGTATGAGCAGTTCTTC.

This clone was counted a few times. J is TRBJ2-3 and V is TRBV29-1, with 8 positions matching TRBD1. The V and J ends lost 7 bases and 4 bases, in that order; junction bases with no gene match: 7. The CDR3 consists of 13 residues. Germline-derived CDR1 and CDR2 are SQVTM and ANQGSEA. The CDR3 sequence: CSGLQGAADTQYF. The CDR3 nucleotides are TGCAGCGGCTTGCAGGGGGCGGCAGATACGCAGTATTTT.

This chain joins TRBV5-6 and TRBJ2-5; 12 bases map to TRBD1. V lost 3 bases and J lost 5; bases outside the gene matches: 8. CDR1 SGHDT and CDR2 YYEEEE come from the germline V gene. The CDR3 spans 16 residues. The CDR3 bases are TGTGCCAGCAGCTGGACCGGGACAGGGGGCGAGGAGACCCAGTACTTC. The encoded protein is CASSWTGTGGEETQYF. Looking up the rest from reference TRBV5-6 and TRBJ2-5 gives the full variable domain: DAGVTQSPTHLIKTRGQQVTLRCSPKSGHDTVSWYQQALGQGPQFIFQYYEEEERQRGNFPDRFSGHQFPNYSSELNVNALLLGDSALYLCASSWTGTGGEETQYFGPGTRLLVL.

This clone appeared many times. The genes are TRBV28 and TRBJ1-1, with TRBD1 matching over 9 bases. V gave up 3 bases and J gave up 10 bases; unmatched junction bases: 15. The CDR3 is made up of 16 amino acids. In germline, CDR1 is MDHEN, CDR2 SYDVKM. The CDR3 coding sequence is TGTGCCAGCAGTTTGGGGTCCGGGACAGGGAGTGGGCGAGCTTTCTTT. This gives the protein CASSLGSGTGSGRAFF.

The chain employs TRBV28 and TRBJ2-3, with D possibly TRBD1 on 6 matching bases. The CDR3 length is 15 residues. V lost 8 bases and J 0 bases, leaving 15 bases between the germline ends. Germline CDR1 is MDHEN and CDR2 is SYDVKM. The CDR3 reads CASGPGTTSTDTQYF. In nucleotides, the CDR3 is TGTGCCAGCGGGCCCGGGACAACTAGCACAGATACGCAGTATTTT.

The genes are TRBV9 and TRBJ1-4, with D tentatively TRBD1 (5 bases). The CDR3 totals 17 residues. Germline V gives CDR1 SGDLS, CDR2 YYNGEE. The V end lost 3 bases, the J end lost 4 bases, and 19 bases lay between the germline ends. For the CDR3, the DNA is TGTGCCAGCAGCGGGCATCGGGACCGCGGTAATAATGAAAAACTGTTTTTT. Its protein product is CASSGHRDRGNNEKLFF.

The chain couples TRBV5-1 to TRBJ1-2, with D maybe TRBD1 (6 bases). V lost 2 bases to trimming and J lost 6 bases, with 11 bases between them. The CDR3 is 13 amino acids. Per germline, CDR1 SGHRS and CDR2 YFSETQ. The CDR3 DNA reads TGCGCCAGCAGCTTCTCGACAGGACATGGCTACACCTTC. It yields the protein CASSFSTGHGYTF.

In its sample, this clone was seen a few times. The rearrangement joins TRBV6-5 to TRBJ2-7, with a tentative D call TRBD1 (6 bases). The CDR3 sequence is 13 residues long. V was clipped by 2 bases and J by 6 bases, with 11 bases between them. The germline CDR1 and CDR2 sequences are MNHEY and SVGAGI. The CDR3, as DNA: TGTGCCAGCAGTTACCGTCAGGGGCGCGAGCAGTACTTC. This translates into CASSYRQGREQYF.

The J gene is TRBJ2-1, the V gene TRBV5-6; D not resolved. This CDR3 is 16 amino acids long. Germline V gives CDR1 SGHDT, CDR2 YYEEEE. Deletions cut 4 bases from V and 2 bases from J, with 16 bases between. The DNA of the CDR3 is TGTGCCAGCAGCCCACGACGGCAGCTAACCTACAATGAGCAGTTCTTC. Amino acids: CASSPRRQLTYNEQFF.

This clone has only a few counts. V gene TRBV7-9 combines with J gene TRBJ2-6; D not resolved. The V and J ends lost 5 bases and 0 bases respectively, with 11 bases between them. The CDR3 is 16 amino acids. CDR1 is SEHNR and CDR2 is FQNEAQ in the germline V gene (reference sequence). The CDR3 spells CASSPRLDSGANVLTF. The DNA for the CDR3 is TGTGCCAGCAGCCCCCGCCTGGACTCTGGGGCCAACGTCCTGACTTTC.

This clone appeared a few times. The genes are TRBV23-1 and TRBJ1-5; D is unresolved. TRBV23-1 is recorded as an ORF, its role being uncertain. The CDR3 runs to 12 residues. The ends were cut back, 7 bases at V and 5 bases at J, with 9 bases in the middle. This chain's CDR3 is CASTPGHQPQHF. Here the CDR3 DNA reads TGCGCCAGCACCCCGGGCCATCAGCCCCAGCATTTT.

The chain recombines TRBV28 with TRBJ1-2, with D possibly TRBD1 on 5 matching bases. CDR3 size: 12 residues. Germline loops: CDR1 MDHEN, CDR2 SYDVKM. Trimming removed 5 bases at V and 7 bases at J, with 11 bases between. Written as DNA, the CDR3 is TGTGCCAGCAGTCTCAGGGTTAGTGGCTACACCTTC. The encoded protein is CASSLRVSGYTF.